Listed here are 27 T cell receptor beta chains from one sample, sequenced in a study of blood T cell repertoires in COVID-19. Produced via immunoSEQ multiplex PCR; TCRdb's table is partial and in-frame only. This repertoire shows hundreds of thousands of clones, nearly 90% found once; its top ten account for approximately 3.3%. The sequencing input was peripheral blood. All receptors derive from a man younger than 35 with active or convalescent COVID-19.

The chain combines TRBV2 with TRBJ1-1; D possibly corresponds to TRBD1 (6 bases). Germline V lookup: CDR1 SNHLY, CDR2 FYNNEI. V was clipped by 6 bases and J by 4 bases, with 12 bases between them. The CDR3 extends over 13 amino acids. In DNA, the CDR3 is TGTGCCAGCAGACTAGACAGGTTCACTGAAGCTTTCTTT. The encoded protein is CASRLDRFTEAFF.

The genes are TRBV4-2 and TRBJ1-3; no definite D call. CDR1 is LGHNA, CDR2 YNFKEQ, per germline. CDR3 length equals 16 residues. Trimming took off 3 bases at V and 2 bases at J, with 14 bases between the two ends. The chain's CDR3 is CASSQADGFTGNTIYF. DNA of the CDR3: TGTGCCAGCAGCCAGGCCGACGGGTTCACTGGAAACACCATATATTTT.

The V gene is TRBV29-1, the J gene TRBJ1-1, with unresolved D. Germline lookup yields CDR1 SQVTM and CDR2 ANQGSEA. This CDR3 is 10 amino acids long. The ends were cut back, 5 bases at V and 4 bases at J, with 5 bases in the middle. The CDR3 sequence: CSVRVTEAFF. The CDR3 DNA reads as TGCAGCGTTCGGGTCACTGAAGCTTTCTTT.

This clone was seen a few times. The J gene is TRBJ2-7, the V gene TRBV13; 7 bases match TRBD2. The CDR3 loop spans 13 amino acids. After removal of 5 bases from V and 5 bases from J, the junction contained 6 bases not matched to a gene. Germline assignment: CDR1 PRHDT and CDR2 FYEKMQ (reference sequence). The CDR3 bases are TGTGCCAGCAGCCACGCTGGGAGGGACGAGCAGTACTTC. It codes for CASSHAGRDEQYF.

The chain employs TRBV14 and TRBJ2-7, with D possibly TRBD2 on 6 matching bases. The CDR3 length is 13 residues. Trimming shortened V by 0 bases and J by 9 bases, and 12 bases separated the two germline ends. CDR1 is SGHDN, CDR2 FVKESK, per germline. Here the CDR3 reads CASSQDWPEGQYF. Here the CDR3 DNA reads TGTGCCAGCAGCCAAGATTGGCCGGAGGGGCAGTACTTC.

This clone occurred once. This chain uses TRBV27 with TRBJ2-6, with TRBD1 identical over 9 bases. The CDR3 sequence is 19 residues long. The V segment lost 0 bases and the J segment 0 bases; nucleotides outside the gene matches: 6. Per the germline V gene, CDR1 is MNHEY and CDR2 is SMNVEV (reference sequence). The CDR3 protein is CASSLSDGTGISGANVLTF. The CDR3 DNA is TGTGCCAGCAGTTTATCGGATGGGACAGGGATCTCTGGGGCCAACGTCCTGACTTTC.

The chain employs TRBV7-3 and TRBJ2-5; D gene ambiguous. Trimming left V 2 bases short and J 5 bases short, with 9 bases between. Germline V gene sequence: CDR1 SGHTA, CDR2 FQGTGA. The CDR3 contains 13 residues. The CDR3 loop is CASSLPPLETQYF. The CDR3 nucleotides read TGTGCCAGCAGCTTACCCCCGTTGGAGACCCAGTACTTC.

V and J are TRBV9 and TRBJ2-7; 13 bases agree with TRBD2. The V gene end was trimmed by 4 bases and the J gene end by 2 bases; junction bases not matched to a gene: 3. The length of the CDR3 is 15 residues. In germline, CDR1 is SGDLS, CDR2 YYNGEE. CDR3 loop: CASSIGTSGAYEQYF. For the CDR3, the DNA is TGTGCCAGCAGCATCGGGACTAGCGGGGCCTACGAGCAGTACTTC.

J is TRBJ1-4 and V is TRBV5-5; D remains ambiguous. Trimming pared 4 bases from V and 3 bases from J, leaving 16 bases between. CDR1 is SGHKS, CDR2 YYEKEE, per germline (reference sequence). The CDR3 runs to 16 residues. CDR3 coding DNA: TGTGCCAGCAGCCCCGATGCACCGGCGGCTAATGAAAAACTGTTTTTT. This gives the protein CASSPDAPAANEKLFF.

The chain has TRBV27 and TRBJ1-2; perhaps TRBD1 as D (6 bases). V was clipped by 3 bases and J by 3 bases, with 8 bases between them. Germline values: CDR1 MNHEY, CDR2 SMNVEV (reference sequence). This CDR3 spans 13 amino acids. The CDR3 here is CASSFQGYYGYTF. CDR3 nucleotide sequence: TGTGCCAGCAGTTTCCAGGGGTACTATGGCTACACCTTC.

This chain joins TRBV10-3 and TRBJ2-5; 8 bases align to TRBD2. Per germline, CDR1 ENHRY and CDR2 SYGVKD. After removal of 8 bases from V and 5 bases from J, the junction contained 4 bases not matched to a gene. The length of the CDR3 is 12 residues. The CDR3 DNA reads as TGTGCCATCTCGGGAGGGAGGGAGACCCAGTACTTC. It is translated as CAISGGRETQYF.

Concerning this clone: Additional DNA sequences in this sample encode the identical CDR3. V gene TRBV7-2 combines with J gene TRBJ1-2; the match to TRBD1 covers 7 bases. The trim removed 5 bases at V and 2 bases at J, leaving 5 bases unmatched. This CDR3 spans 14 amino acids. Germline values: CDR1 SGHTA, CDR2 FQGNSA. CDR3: CASSRDSSNYGYTF. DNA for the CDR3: TGTGCCAGCAGCCGGGACAGTTCAAACTATGGCTACACCTTC.

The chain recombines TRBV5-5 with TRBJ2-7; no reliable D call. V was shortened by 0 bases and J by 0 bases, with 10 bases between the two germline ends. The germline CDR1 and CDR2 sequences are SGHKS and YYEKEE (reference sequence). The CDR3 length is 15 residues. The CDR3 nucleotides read TGTGCCAGCAGCTTGGTGGCAACCGACTCCTACGAGCAGTACTTC. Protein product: CASSLVATDSYEQYF.

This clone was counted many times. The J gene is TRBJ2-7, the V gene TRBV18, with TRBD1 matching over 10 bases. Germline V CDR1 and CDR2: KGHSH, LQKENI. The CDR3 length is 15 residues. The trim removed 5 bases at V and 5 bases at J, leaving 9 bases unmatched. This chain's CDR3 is CASSVLGQGRHEQYF. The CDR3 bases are TGTGCCAGCTCAGTCCTGGGACAGGGGCGGCACGAGCAGTACTTC.

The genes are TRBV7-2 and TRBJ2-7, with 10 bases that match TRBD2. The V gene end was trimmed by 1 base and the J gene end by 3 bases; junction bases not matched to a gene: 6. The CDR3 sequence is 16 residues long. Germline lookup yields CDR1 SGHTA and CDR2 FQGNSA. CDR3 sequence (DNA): TGTGCCAGCAGCTTAGTACCGGGACTAGCGAGCTACGAGCAGTACTTC. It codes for CASSLVPGLASYEQYF.

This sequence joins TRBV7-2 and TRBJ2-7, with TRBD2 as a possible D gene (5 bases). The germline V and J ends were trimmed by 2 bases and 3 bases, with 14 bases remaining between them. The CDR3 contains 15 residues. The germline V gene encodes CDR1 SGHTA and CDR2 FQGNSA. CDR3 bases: TGTGCCAGCAGCTTATACCCCCGGGGTCGCTACGAGCAGTACTTC. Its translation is CASSLYPRGRYEQYF. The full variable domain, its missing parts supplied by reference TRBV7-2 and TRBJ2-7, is GAGVSQSPSNKVTEKGKDVELRCDPISGHTALYWYRQSLGQGLEFLIYFQGNSAPDKSGLPSDRFSAERTGGSVSTLTIQRTQQEDSAVYLCASSLYPRGRYEQYFGPGTRLTVT.

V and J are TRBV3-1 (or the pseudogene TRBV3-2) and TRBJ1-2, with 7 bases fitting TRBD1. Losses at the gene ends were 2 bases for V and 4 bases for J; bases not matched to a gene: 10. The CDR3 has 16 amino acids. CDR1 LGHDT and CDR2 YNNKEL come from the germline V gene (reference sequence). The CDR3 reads CASSQPPPGQTYGYTF. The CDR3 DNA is TGTGCCAGCAGCCAACCACCCCCGGGACAGACCTATGGCTACACCTTC.

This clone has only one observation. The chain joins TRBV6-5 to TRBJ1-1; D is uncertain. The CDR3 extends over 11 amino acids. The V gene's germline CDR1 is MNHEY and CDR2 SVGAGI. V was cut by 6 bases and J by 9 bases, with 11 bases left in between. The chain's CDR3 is CASRDIGKAFF. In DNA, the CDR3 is TGTGCCAGCAGAGACATAGGAAAAGCTTTCTTT.

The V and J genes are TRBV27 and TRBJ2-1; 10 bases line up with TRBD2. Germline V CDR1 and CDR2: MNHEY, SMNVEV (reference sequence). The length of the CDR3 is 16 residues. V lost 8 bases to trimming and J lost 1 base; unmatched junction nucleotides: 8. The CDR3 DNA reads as TGTGCCAGCCGGCTAGCGGGGGCCTTGTCCTACAATGAGCAGTTCTTC. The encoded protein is CASRLAGALSYNEQFF.

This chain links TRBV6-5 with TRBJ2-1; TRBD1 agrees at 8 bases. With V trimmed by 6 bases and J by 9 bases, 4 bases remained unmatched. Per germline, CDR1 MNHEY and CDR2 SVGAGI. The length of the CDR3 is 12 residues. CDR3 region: CASRTGGAEQFF. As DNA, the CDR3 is TGTGCCAGCAGAACAGGGGGAGCTGAGCAGTTCTTC.

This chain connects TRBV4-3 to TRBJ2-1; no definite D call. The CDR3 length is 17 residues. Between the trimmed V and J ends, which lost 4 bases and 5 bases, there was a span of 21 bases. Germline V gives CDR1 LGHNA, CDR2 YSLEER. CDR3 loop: CASSPLGVSSLHNEQFF. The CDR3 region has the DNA TGCGCCAGCAGCCCTTTGGGCGTGTCATCCCTTCACAATGAGCAGTTCTTC.

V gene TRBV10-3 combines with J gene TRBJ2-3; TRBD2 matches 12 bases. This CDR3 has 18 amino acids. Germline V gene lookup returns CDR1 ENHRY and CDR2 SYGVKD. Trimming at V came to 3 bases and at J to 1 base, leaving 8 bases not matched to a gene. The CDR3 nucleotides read TGTGCCATCAGTGATACTAGCGGGAGGCCTCTACGCACAGATACGCAGTATTTT. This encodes CAISDTSGRPLRTDTQYF.

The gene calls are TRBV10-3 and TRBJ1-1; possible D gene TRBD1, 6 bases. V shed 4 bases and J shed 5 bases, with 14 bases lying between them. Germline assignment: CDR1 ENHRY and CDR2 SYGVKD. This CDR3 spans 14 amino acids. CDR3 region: CAISAFSQGTEAFF. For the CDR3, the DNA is TGTGCCATCAGTGCCTTTTCCCAGGGGACTGAAGCTTTCTTT.

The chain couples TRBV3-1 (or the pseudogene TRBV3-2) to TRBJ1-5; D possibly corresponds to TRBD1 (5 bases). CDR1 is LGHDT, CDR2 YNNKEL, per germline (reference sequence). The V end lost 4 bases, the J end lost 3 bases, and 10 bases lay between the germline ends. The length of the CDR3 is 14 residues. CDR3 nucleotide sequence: TGTGCCAGCAGCCTCGGACAAGTCAATCAGCCCCAGCATTTT. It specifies CASSLGQVNQPQHF.

The CDR3 sequence: CASSWGGGSTYEQYF. For the CDR3, the DNA is TGTGCCAGTAGTTGGGGGGGCGGATCGACCTACGAGCAGTACTTC. V gene TRBV19 combines with J gene TRBJ2-7; tentatively, D is TRBD2 (7 bases). The germline V gene encodes CDR1 LNHDA and CDR2 SQIVND (reference sequence). V lost 5 bases and J lost 2, with 16 bases in between. The CDR3 consists of 15 residues.

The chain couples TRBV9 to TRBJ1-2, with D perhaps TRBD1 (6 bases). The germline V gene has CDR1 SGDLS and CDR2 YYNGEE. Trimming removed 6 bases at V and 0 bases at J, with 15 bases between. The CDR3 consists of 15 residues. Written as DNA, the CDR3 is TGTGCCAGCAACCCTGGGACACTTACTAACTATGGCTACACCTTC. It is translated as CASNPGTLTNYGYTF.

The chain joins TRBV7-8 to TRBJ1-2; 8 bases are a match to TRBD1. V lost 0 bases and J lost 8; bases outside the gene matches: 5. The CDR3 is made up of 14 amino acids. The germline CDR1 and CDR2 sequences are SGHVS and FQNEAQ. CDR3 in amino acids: CASSLASDRGGYTF. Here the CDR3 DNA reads TGTGCCAGCAGCTTAGCGTCCGACAGGGGAGGCTACACCTTC. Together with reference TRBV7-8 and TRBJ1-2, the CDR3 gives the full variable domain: GAGVSQSPRYKVAKRGQDVALRCDPISGHVSLFWYQQALGQGPEFLTYFQNEAQLDKSGLPSDRFFAERPEGSVSTLKIQRTQQEDSAVYLCASSLASDRGGYTFGSGTRLTVV.